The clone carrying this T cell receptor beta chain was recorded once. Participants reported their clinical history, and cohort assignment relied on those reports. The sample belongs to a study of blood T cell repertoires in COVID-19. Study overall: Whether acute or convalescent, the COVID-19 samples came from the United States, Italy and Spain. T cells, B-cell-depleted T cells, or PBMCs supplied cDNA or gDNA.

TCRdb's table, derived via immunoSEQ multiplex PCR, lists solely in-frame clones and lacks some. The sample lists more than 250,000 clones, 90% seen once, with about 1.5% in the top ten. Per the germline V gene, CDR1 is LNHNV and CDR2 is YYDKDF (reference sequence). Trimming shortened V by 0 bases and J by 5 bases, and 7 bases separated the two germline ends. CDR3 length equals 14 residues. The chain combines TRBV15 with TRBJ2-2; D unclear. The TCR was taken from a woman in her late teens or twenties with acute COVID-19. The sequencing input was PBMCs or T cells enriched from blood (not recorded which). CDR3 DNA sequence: TGTGCCACCAGCAGAGATGAGTTAACCGGGGAGCTGTTTTTT. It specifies CATSRDELTGELFF.